This entry is about one T cell receptor beta chain. These data belong to a study of CD8 T cells in Susac syndrome. RNA totalling roughly 0.45 to 1 ug underwent reverse transcription with random hexamers. By means of immunoSEQ multiplex PCR, TCR beta CDR3 spanning 54 Vbeta and 13 Jbeta underwent amplification. Using its own MiXCR run on the immunoSEQ multiplex PCR reads, TCRdb lists one record per CDR3 protein. This table has about 210,000 distinct CDR3 sequences, 90% to 95% appearing once. The CDR3 has 12 residues. Germline V CDR1 and CDR2: SQVTM, ANQGSEA. V lost 1 base to trimming and J lost 8 bases; unmatched junction nucleotides: 0.

The chain couples TRBV29-1 to TRBJ2-1; 9 nucleotides match TRBD2. The sequenced material came from CD4+ T cells from PBMCs. This TCR was sampled from a human donor in good health. CDR3 region: CSVEVAGDEQFF. CDR3 in DNA: TGCAGCGTTGAAGTAGCGGGAGATGAGCAGTTCTTC.